A selection of T cell receptor beta chains follows, all from one sample in a study of spatial heterogeneity in lung cancer. Via MiXCR, TCRdb re-called the 5' RACE reads, giving one row per CDR3 protein. The sample gives around 63,000 distinct CDR3 sequences, nearly 6.5% of which show up once; about 14% is in the top ten. Sequences were derived from PBMCs, sampled at surgery. Source of these receptors: a female donor with early-stage non-small cell lung cancer. Each CDR3 is given with its conserved first and last residue. Each record gives: V gene, clone size, D gene, J gene, CDR3 DNA, CDR3 protein. The D gene is left open where the match is weak. The size field is filled for only some rows; it gives once, few, many or a size class.

V gene: TRBV5-1; clone size: many; D gene: .; J gene: TRBJ1-4; CDR3 DNA: TGCGCCAGCAGCCGGAGGGGCCGGGTAGCAACTAATGAAAAACTGTTTTTT; CDR3 protein: CASSRRGRVATNEKLFF
V gene: TRBV4-1; clone size: few; D gene: TRBD2; J gene: TRBJ2-7; CDR3 DNA: TGCGCCAGCAGCCAAGCCCCAGCGGGAGTCGCCGAGCAGTACTTC; CDR3 protein: CASSQAPAGVAEQYF
V gene: TRBV11-3; clone size: many; D gene: .; J gene: TRBJ2-5; CDR3 DNA: TGTGCCAGCAGCTCAGCCTGGCAGGGTCCCCAAGAGACCCAGTACTTC; CDR3 protein: CASSSAWQGPQETQYF
V gene: TRBV30; clone size: many; D gene: .; J gene: TRBJ1-2; CDR3 DNA: TGTGCCTTACTGACAGGAGCACACTATGGCTACACCTTC; CDR3 protein: CALLTGAHYGYTF
V gene: TRBV6-5; clone size: many; D gene: .; J gene: TRBJ1-2; CDR3 DNA: TGTGCCAGCAGTTACCAGGGTAACTATGGCTACACCTTC; CDR3 protein: CASSYQGNYGYTF
V gene: TRBV12-3/TRBV12-4; clone size: many; D gene: .; J gene: TRBJ2-2; CDR3 DNA: TGTGCCAGCAGAACTCCCGCGACAGAAACCGGGGAGCTGTTTTTT; CDR3 protein: CASRTPATETGELFF
V gene: TRBV28; clone size: .; D gene: TRBD1; J gene: TRBJ2-3; CDR3 DNA: TGTGCCAGCAGTTCACGGACAGGGGTTATCCCAGATACGCAGTATTTT; CDR3 protein: CASSSRTGVIPDTQYF
V gene: TRBV7-7; clone size: .; D gene: TRBD2; J gene: TRBJ2-7; CDR3 DNA: TGTGCCAGCAGCGAGGGACTAGCGGACTCCTACGAGCAGTACTTC; CDR3 protein: CASSEGLADSYEQYF
V gene: TRBV27; clone size: many; D gene: .; J gene: TRBJ1-5; CDR3 DNA: TGTGCCAGCAGCCCGGGACACCTTAGCAATCAGCCCCAGCATTTT; CDR3 protein: CASSPGHLSNQPQHF
V gene: TRBV20-1; clone size: many; D gene: TRBD2; J gene: TRBJ2-1; CDR3 DNA: TGCAGTGCTAGAGATCGGTGGGAGGGCCACAATGAGCAGTTCTTC; CDR3 protein: CSARDRWEGHNEQFF
V gene: TRBV28; clone size: many; D gene: .; J gene: TRBJ1-5; CDR3 DNA: TGTGCCAGCAGTTTACTTTGGGGACGGACGTTCCTACCCAGCGGCAATCAGCCCCAGCATTTT; CDR3 protein: CASSLLWGRTFLPSGNQPQHF
V gene: TRBV28; clone size: many; D gene: .; J gene: TRBJ1-2; CDR3 DNA: .; CDR3 protein: CASSSSTGVNYGYTF
V gene: TRBV20-1; clone size: many; D gene: .; J gene: TRBJ1-5; CDR3 DNA: TGCAGTGCTAGAGATAGCGAGAGAGGAGGTCAGCCCCAGCATTTT; CDR3 protein: CSARDSERGGQPQHF
V gene: TRBV4-2; clone size: many; D gene: .; J gene: TRBJ1-1; CDR3 DNA: TGTGCCAGCAGCCAAGGAGTGATACCCATGAACACTGAAGCTTTCTTT; CDR3 protein: CASSQGVIPMNTEAFF
V gene: TRBV12-3/TRBV12-4; clone size: many; D gene: .; J gene: TRBJ2-5; CDR3 DNA: TGTGCCAGCAGAATAGGGATTGCGACCCAGTACTTC; CDR3 protein: CASRIGIATQYF
V gene: TRBV5-1; clone size: many; D gene: .; J gene: TRBJ1-1; CDR3 DNA: TGCGCCAGCACGCGGGACACCCAGAACACTGAAGCTTTCTTT; CDR3 protein: CASTRDTQNTEAFF
V gene: TRBV6-5; clone size: .; D gene: .; J gene: TRBJ1-5; CDR3 DNA: TGTGCCACCCAAGCAACAGGGAACCAGCCCCAGCATTTT; CDR3 protein: CATQATGNQPQHF
V gene: TRBV20-1; clone size: few; D gene: TRBD1; J gene: TRBJ1-6; CDR3 DNA: TGCAGTGCTAGAGATCCCTCGACAGGGATGAATTCACCCCTCCACTTT; CDR3 protein: CSARDPSTGMNSPLHF